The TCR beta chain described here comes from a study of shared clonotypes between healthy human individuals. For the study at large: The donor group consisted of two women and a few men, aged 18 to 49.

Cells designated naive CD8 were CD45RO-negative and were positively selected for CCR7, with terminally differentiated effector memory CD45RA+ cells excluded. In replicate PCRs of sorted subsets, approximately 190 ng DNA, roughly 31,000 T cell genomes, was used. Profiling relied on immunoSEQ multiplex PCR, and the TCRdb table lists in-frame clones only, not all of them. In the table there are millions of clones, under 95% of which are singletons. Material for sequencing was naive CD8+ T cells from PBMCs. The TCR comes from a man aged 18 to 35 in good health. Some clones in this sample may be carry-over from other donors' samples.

In DNA, the CDR3 is TGTGCCAGCAGTTGGCCGGGAGGAGGTTCCAAAAACATTCAGTACTTC. This encodes CASSWPGGGSKNIQYF. This chain uses TRBV28 with TRBJ2-4; 7 nucleotides match TRBD2. The length of the CDR3 is 16 residues. Germline CDR1 and CDR2: MDHEN and SYDVKM. V shed 4 bases, J shed 2 bases, and the junction held 8 bases outside the gene matches.